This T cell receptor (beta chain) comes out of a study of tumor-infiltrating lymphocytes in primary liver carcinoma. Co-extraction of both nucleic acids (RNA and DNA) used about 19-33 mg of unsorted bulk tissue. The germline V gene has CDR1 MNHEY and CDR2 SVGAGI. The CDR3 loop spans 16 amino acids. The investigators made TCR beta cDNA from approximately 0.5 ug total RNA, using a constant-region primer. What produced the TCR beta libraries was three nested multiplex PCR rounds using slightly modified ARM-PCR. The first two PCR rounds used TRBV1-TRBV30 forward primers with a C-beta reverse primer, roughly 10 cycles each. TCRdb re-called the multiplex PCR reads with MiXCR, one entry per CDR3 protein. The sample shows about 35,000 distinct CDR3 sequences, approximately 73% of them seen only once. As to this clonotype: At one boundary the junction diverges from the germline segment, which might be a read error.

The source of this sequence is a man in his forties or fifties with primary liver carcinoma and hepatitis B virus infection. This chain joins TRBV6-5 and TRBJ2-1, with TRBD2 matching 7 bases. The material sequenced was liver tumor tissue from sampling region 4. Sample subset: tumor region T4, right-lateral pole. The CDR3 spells CASCYSGAGVWNEQFF. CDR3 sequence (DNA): TGTGCCAGCTGTTACTCTGGCGCGGGAGTATGGAATGAGCAGTTCTTC.